Sequencing of this T cell receptor beta chain was carried out in a study of shared clonotypes between healthy human individuals. On the study more broadly: With ages of 18 to 49, the donors were two women and a few men.

V shed 5 bases and J 12 bases; nucleotides not matched to a gene: 11. Germline V gene data show CDR1 as MNHEY and CDR2 as SMNVEV (reference sequence). This CDR3 spans 13 amino acids. How the authors handled the data: ImmunoSEQ sequences covered only the junction and lacked quality scores; filtering therefore differed. Assay: immunoSEQ multiplex PCR; the TCRdb copy retains only in-frame clones and omits some. The V and J calls and clone size are taken from that table; D and trimming were inferred from the DNA. The data show 2,500,000 or so clones, 80% to 95% seen once. The rearrangement uses TRBV27 and TRBJ2-7, with 9 bases identical to TRBD1. Sequenced material: naive CD4+ T cells from PBMCs. The subset denotes: CD45RA+ positively selected. The sequence was collected from a man between 18 and 35 years old in good health. Some clones in this sample may be carry-over from other donors' samples. The CDR3 DNA reads TGTGCCAGCAGTCCCGGGGACAGGGCGTGGTCGTACTTC. This gives the protein CASSPGDRAWSYF.